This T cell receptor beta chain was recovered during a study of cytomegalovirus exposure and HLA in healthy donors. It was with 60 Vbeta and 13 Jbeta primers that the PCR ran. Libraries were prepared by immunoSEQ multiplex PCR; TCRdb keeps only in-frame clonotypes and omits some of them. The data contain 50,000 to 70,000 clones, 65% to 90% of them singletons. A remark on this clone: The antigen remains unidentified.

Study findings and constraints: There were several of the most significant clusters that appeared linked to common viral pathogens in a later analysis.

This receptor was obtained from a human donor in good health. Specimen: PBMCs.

The CDR3 spells CALQQGADSPLHF. In DNA form, the CDR3 reads TGTGCCTTGCAACAGGGGGCGGATTCACCCCTCCACTTT. V usage is TRBV30 and J usage is TRBJ1-6, with TRBD1 identical over 9 bases. Trimming cost V 7 bases and J 8 bases; bases outside gene matches: 6. Germline V gene data show CDR1 as GTSNPN and CDR2 as SVGIG (reference sequence). The CDR3 totals 13 residues.